Following are 31 T cell receptor beta chains from one sample sequenced in a study of OX40 agonist ivuxolimab in advanced cancers. Libraries were prepared by immunoSEQ multiplex PCR; TCRdb keeps only in-frame clonotypes and omits some of them. The sample gives around 12,000 clones, approximately 82% of which show up once; roughly 40% is in the top ten. The sample here was CD4+ or CD8+ T cells sorted from blood, taken in a trial of the OX40 agonist ivuxolimab. The origin of the receptors is an adult with an advanced solid tumor such as melanoma, head and neck, liver or kidney cancer.

This chain links TRBV5-8 with TRBJ2-7, with D perhaps TRBD2 (5 bases). The CDR3 is 12 residues long. V was clipped by 4 bases and J by 5 bases, with 10 bases between them. Germline V CDR1 and CDR2: SGHTS, YDEGEE. CDR3 coding DNA: TGTGCCAGCAGCCCGGACTTTAACGAGCAGTACTTC. It codes for CASSPDFNEQYF.

The rearrangement joins TRBV7-6 to TRBJ2-1, with D unresolved. Germline V gene lookup returns CDR1 SGHVS and CDR2 FNYEAQ. The CDR3 is 16 residues long. Trimming removed 0 bases at V and 3 bases at J, with 12 bases between. CDR3 region: CASSLAPQPGYNEQFF. CDR3 in DNA: TGTGCCAGCAGCTTAGCGCCCCAGCCGGGCTACAATGAGCAGTTCTTC.

This clone is categorized as medium-sized. The gene calls are TRBV6-5 and TRBJ2-7; no clear D. Between the trimmed V and J ends, which lost 4 bases and 3 bases, there was a span of 13 bases. Germline V gene lookup returns CDR1 MNHEY and CDR2 SVGAGI. The CDR3 spans 14 residues. CDR3 in amino acids: CASSFGGSLYEQYF. The DNA for the CDR3 is TGTGCCAGCAGTTTCGGCGGCAGCCTCTACGAGCAGTACTTC.

The CDR3 region has the DNA TGCGCCAGCAGCACGCGGCGGAACACCGGGGAGCTGTTTTTT. It yields the protein CASSTRRNTGELFF. This rearrangement joins TRBV10-2 to TRBJ2-2, with unresolved D. The germline V gene has CDR1 WSHSY and CDR2 SAAADI. There are 14 residues in the CDR3. V was cut by 6 bases and J by 1 base, with 9 bases left in between.

In its sample, this clone was seen a few times. This chain connects TRBV19 to TRBJ1-1; D is unclear. V was pared by 3 bases and J by 3 bases, with 8 bases between. Germline V gene data show CDR1 as LNHDA and CDR2 as SQIVND (reference sequence). This CDR3 spans 13 amino acids. The CDR3 DNA reads as TGTGCCAGTAGTATGGCCGGGTACACTGAAGCTTTCTTT. This sequence encodes CASSMAGYTEAFF. Variable domain in full (rest from reference TRBV19 and TRBJ1-1): DGGITQSPKYLFRKEGQNVTLSCEQNLNHDAMYWYRQDPGQGLRLIYYSQIVNDFQKGDIAEGYSVSREKKESFPLTVTSAQKNPTAFYLCASSMAGYTEAFFGQGTRLTVV.

The rearrangement joins TRBV28 to TRBJ1-3; D unclear. This CDR3 has 14 amino acids. Germline values: CDR1 MDHEN, CDR2 SYDVKM. V lost 3 bases and J 0 bases, leaving 6 bases between the germline ends. The CDR3 is CASSFTDSGNTIYF. The CDR3 nucleotides are TGTGCCAGCAGTTTCACAGACTCTGGAAACACCATATATTTT.

The chain carries TRBV28 and TRBJ1-5, with D uncertain. The CDR3 consists of 12 residues. Per germline, CDR1 MDHEN and CDR2 SYDVKM. Trimming left V 2 bases short and J 4 bases short, with 3 bases between. The DNA of the CDR3 is TGTGCCAGCAGTTTAATGAATCAGCCCCAGCATTTT. It codes for CASSLMNQPQHF.

This chain uses TRBV15 with TRBJ2-2; unclear D gene. V lost 5 bases and J lost 7, with 20 bases in between. Germline lookup yields CDR1 LNHNV and CDR2 YYDKDF (reference sequence). The CDR3 is 16 residues long. CDR3 residues: CATSLGLEDSSGELFF. The CDR3 nucleotides are TGTGCCACCAGCCTTGGGCTAGAAGATAGTAGCGGGGAGCTGTTTTTT.

The chain uses TRBV30 and TRBJ2-3; D is uncertain. Looked up from germline, CDR1 is GTSNPN and CDR2 is SVGIG (reference sequence). CDR3 length: 12 residues. CDR3 region: CALDGDTDTQYF. The DNA for the CDR3 is TGTGCGTTGGACGGAGACACAGATACGCAGTATTTT.

The genes are TRBV5-1 and TRBJ2-5, with D possibly TRBD2 on 6 matching bases. The J call may be faulty, since TRBJ2-7 better matches the DNA end. Germline V CDR1 and CDR2: SGHRS, YFSETQ. The CDR3 is 13 amino acids. In nucleotides, the CDR3 is TGCGCCAGCAGCTTCGGGACTTCCTACGAGCAGTACTTC. Its protein product is CASSFGTSYEQYF.

This chain joins TRBV5-1 and TRBJ2-1, with 14 bases that match TRBD2. The J segment lost 1 base and the V segment lost 3 bases, leaving 6 bases of the junction unmatched. This CDR3 has 18 amino acids. Germline V gene lookup returns CDR1 SGHRS and CDR2 YFSETQ. The DNA of the CDR3 is TGCGCCAGCAGCTACGGACTAGCGGGAGGACCTTCCTACAATGAGCAGTTCTTC. Residues: CASSYGLAGGPSYNEQFF.

The CDR3 bases are TGTGCCACCAGCAGAGATCTCACAAATTCACCCCTCCACTTT. Its protein product is CATSRDLTNSPLHF. This chain connects TRBV15 to TRBJ1-6; D ambiguous. Germline CDR1 LNHNV, CDR2 YYDKDF (reference sequence). The CDR3 runs to 14 residues. Trimming left V 0 bases short and J 7 bases short, with 7 bases between.

CDR3 coding DNA: TGTGCCAGTAGTATATACGGAGACCGCGACTACGAGCAGTACTTC. Protein: CASSIYGDRDYEQYF. This chain uses TRBV19 with TRBJ2-7; no reliable D call. Germline lookup yields CDR1 LNHDA and CDR2 SQIVND (reference sequence). The V and J ends lost 2 bases and 3 bases respectively, with 14 bases between them. The CDR3 extends over 15 amino acids.

The genes are TRBV5-4 and TRBJ2-1; D gene ambiguous. The CDR3 has 12 amino acids. V gave up 0 bases and J gave up 10 bases, with 8 bases separating them. Germline lookup yields CDR1 SGHNT and CDR2 YYREEE (reference sequence). In DNA form, the CDR3 reads TGTGCCAGCAGCTTGGGTAGGTGGGAGCAGTTCTTC. Its protein product is CASSLGRWEQFF.

The chain couples TRBV6-1 to TRBJ2-1; D possibly corresponds to TRBD2 (6 bases). The ends were cut back, 5 bases at V and 1 base at J, with 12 bases in the middle. CDR3 length: 15 amino acids. Per germline, CDR1 MNHNS and CDR2 SASEGT. The CDR3 DNA is TGTGCCAGCAGTCTGGATAGCGGATCCTACAATGAGCAGTTCTTC. Amino acid sequence: CASSLDSGSYNEQFF.

The CDR3 coding sequence is TGTGCCAGCAGTCCAACAGGTTACAATGAGCAGTTCTTC. Protein: CASSPTGYNEQFF. The rearrangement uses TRBV6-4 and TRBJ2-1; perhaps TRBD1 as D (5 bases). Germline V gene sequence: CDR1 MRHNA, CDR2 SNTAGT. V was cut by 5 bases and J by 4 bases, with 9 bases left in between. There are 13 residues in the CDR3.

The genes are TRBV4-2 and TRBJ2-5, with 9 bases lining up with TRBD1. The CDR3 contains 14 residues. The junction had 5 bases not matched to a gene; V was cut back by 4 bases and J by 5 bases. CDR1 and CDR2 from the germline V gene are LGHNA and YNFKEQ. This CDR3 is CASSPRTGEETQYF. The CDR3 coding sequence is TGTGCCAGCAGCCCGCGGACAGGGGAGGAGACCCAGTACTTC.

This rearrangement joins TRBV19 to TRBJ2-5; 9 positions match TRBD2. Trimming at V came to 10 bases and at J to 2 bases, leaving 11 bases not matched to a gene. Germline CDR1 reads LNHDA; CDR2 reads SQIVND (reference sequence). This CDR3 region has 15 residues. In DNA form, the CDR3 reads TGTGCCACCACGGGGGCGGGAGGGAATCAAGAGACCCAGTACTTC. Amino acid sequence: CATTGAGGNQETQYF. Full variable domain (rest looked up from reference TRBV19 and TRBJ2-5): DGGITQSPKYLFRKEGQNVTLSCEQNLNHDAMYWYRQDPGQGLRLIYYSQIVNDFQKGDIAEGYSVSREKKESFPLTVTSAQKNPTAFYLCATTGAGGNQETQYFGPGTRLLVL.

V gene TRBV5-1 combines with J gene TRBJ2-1, with 7 bases that match TRBD2. Germline-derived CDR1 and CDR2 are SGHRS and YFSETQ. There are 13 residues in the CDR3. V lost 0 bases to trimming and J lost 10 bases; unmatched junction nucleotides: 4. CDR3 loop: CASSLVWGGEQFF. CDR3 DNA: TGCGCCAGCAGCTTGGTCTGGGGGGGAGAGCAGTTCTTC.

V is TRBV27 and J is TRBJ1-4; D may be TRBD1 (5 bases). The V end was cut by 5 bases, the J end by 0 bases, with 13 bases between. The CDR3 has 16 amino acids. Germline V CDR1 and CDR2: MNHEY, SMNVEV (reference sequence). CDR3 in DNA: TGTGCCAGCAGTCCACGACAGTCTGCAACTAATGAAAAACTGTTTTTT. As protein: CASSPRQSATNEKLFF. The complete variable domain, with remaining parts taken from reference TRBV27 and TRBJ1-4, reads EAQVTQNPRYLITVTGKKLTVTCSQNMNHEYMSWYRQDPGLGLRQIYYSMNVEVTDKGDVPEGYKVSRKEKRNFPLILESPSPNQTSLYFCASSPRQSATNEKLFFGSGTQLSVL.

The chain combines TRBV11-1 with TRBJ2-7, with unresolved D. The CDR3 runs 14 residues. CDR1 and CDR2 (germline): SGHAT, FQDESV (reference sequence). Trimming cost V 4 bases and J 3 bases, with 13 bases left between them. The CDR3, as DNA: TGTGCCAGCAGCTCCCACGTTGGGTTCTACGAGCAGTACTTC. Translated: CASSSHVGFYEQYF.

The rearrangement uses TRBV11-1 and TRBJ2-5, with D perhaps TRBD2 (6 bases). Trimming removed 1 base at V and 5 bases at J, with 14 bases between. Per germline, CDR1 SGHAT and CDR2 FQDESV (reference sequence). The CDR3 has 15 residues. CDR3 bases: TGTGCCAGCAGCTTAGACAGGACTCTAGCGGAGACCCAGTACTTC. Residues: CASSLDRTLAETQYF.

The CDR3 DNA is TGTGCCAGCAGTCCACGGACTAGATGGTACGAGCAGTACTTC. It encodes CASSPRTRWYEQYF. The chain employs TRBV27 and TRBJ2-7; 7 nucleotides agree with TRBD2. J was trimmed by 4 bases and V by 5 bases; bases with no gene match: 8. Germline-derived CDR1 and CDR2 are MNHEY and SMNVEV (reference sequence). This CDR3 is built from 14 residues.

DNA of the CDR3: TGTGCCAGCAGCCCCCCTCATACGACAGGGAGAGACTATGGCTACACCTTC. Residues: CASSPPHTTGRDYGYTF. The V gene is TRBV7-9, the J gene TRBJ1-2, with 7 bases that match TRBD1. The CDR3 totals 17 residues. V shed 5 bases, J shed 3 bases, and the junction held 15 bases outside the gene matches. CDR1 is SEHNR, CDR2 FQNEAQ, per germline (reference sequence).

The chain is built from TRBV7-2 and TRBJ2-3, with a weak D call TRBD2 (5 bases). CDR3 size: 15 residues. CDR1 and CDR2 (germline): SGHTA, FQGNSA. V was trimmed by 7 bases and J by 4 bases, leaving 18 bases between them. The CDR3 nucleotides are TGTGCCAGCACTCGGACGGCTAGCAAGCCAGATACGCAGTATTTT. Its protein product is CASTRTASKPDTQYF.

The CDR3 region has the DNA TGTGCCAGCAGTTCGGGACAGATCGCAGATACGCAGTATTTT. Translation gives CASSSGQIADTQYF. The chain is built from TRBV6-5 and TRBJ2-3; 7 positions agree with TRBD1. This CDR3 is 14 amino acids long. CDR1 is MNHEY, CDR2 SVGAGI, per germline. V trimming: 4 bases; J trimming: 4 bases; junction bases outside the gene matches: 5.

The chain has TRBV19 and TRBJ2-5; the D gene is possibly TRBD2 (5 bases). Germline V gene lookup returns CDR1 LNHDA and CDR2 SQIVND (reference sequence). The CDR3 covers 21 residues. Trimming left V 1 base short and J 3 bases short, with 30 bases between. The CDR3 here is CASSIGALRANPYELKETQYF. The CDR3 DNA follows: TGTGCCAGTAGTATAGGAGCACTGCGGGCTAACCCTTACGAACTTAAAGAGACCCAGTACTTC.

This rearrangement joins TRBV10-3 to TRBJ1-1, with D tentatively TRBD1 (5 bases). Germline CDR1 reads ENHRY; CDR2 reads SYGVKD. The CDR3 loop spans 15 amino acids. Trimming shortened V by 0 bases and J by 3 bases, and 11 bases separated the two germline ends. CDR3 residues: CAISESGRDDTEAFF. The CDR3 bases are TGTGCCATCAGTGAGTCCGGACGGGACGACACTGAAGCTTTCTTT.

This clone was detected only a few times. The chain joins TRBV10-3 to TRBJ2-7; D not certain. Germline-derived CDR1 and CDR2 are ENHRY and SYGVKD. This CDR3 has 11 amino acids. V was trimmed by 6 bases and J by 3 bases, leaving 6 bases between them. CDR3 region: CAIRSDYEQYF. CDR3 sequence (DNA): TGTGCCATCAGATCCGACTACGAGCAGTACTTC.

About this clone itself: Other DNA sequences in this sample translate to the same CDR3. This sequence joins TRBV7-9 and TRBJ2-2; no clear D gene. This CDR3 has 12 residues. V lost 2 bases and J lost 6, with 4 bases in between. The germline gives CDR1 SEHNR, CDR2 FQNEAQ (reference sequence). CDR3 nucleotide sequence: TGTGCCAGCAGCTTATCCGCCGGGGAGCTGTTTTTT. Its translation is CASSLSAGELFF.

In its sample, this clone was seen once. The chain uses TRBV19 and TRBJ1-4; D not resolved. CDR3 length: 11 amino acids. Germline V gene lookup returns CDR1 LNHDA and CDR2 SQIVND (reference sequence). Trimming left V 3 bases short and J 8 bases short, with 4 bases between. The DNA for the CDR3 is TGTGCCAGTAGTATGGGGGAAAAACTGTTTTTT. Encoded protein: CASSMGEKLFF.